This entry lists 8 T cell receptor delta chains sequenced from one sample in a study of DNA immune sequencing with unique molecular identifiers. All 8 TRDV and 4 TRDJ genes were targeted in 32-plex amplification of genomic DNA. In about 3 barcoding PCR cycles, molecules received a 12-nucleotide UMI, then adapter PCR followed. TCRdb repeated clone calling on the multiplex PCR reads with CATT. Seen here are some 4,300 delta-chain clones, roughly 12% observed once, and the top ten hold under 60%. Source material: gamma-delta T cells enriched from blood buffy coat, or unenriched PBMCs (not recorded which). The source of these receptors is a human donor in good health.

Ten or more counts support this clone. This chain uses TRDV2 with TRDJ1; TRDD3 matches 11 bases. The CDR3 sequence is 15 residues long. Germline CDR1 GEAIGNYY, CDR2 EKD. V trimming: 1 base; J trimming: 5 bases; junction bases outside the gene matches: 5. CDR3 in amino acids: CACDTLGDTRDKLIF. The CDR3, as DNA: TGTGCCTGTGACACTCTGGGGGATACTCGGGATAAACTCATCTTT.

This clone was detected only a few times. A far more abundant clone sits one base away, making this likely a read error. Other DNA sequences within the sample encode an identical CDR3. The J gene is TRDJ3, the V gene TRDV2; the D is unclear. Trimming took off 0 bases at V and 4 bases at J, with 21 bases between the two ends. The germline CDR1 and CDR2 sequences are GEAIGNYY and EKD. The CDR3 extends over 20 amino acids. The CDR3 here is CACDTVLTLGSSWDTRQMFF. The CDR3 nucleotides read TGTGCCTGTGACACCGTACTGACCTTAGGGAGCTCATGGGACACCCGACAGATGTTTTTC.

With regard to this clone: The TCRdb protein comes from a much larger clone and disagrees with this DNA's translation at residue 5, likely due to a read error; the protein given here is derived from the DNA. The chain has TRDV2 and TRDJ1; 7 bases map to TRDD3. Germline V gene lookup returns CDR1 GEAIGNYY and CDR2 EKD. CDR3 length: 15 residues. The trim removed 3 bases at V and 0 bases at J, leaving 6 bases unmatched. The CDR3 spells CACDPLGTDTDKLIF. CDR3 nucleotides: TGTGCCTGTGACCCACTGGGGACAGACACCGATAAACTCATCTTT.

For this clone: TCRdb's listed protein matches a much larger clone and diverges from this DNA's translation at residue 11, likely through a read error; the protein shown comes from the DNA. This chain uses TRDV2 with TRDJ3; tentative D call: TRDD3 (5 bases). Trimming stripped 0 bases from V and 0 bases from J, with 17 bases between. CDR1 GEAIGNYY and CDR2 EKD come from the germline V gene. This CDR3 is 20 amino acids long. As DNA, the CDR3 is TGTGCCTGTGACACCTTGGGGACCACGAACAGCTCCTGGGACACCCGACAGATGTTTTTC. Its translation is CACDTLGTTNSSWDTRQMFF.

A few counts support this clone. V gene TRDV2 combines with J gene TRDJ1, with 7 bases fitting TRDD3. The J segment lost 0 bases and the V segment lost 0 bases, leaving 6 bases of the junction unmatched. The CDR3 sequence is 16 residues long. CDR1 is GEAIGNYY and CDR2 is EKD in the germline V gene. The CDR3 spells CACDTLGIPYTDKLIF. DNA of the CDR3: TGTGCCTGTGACACCCTCGGGATACCTTACACCGATAAACTCATCTTT.

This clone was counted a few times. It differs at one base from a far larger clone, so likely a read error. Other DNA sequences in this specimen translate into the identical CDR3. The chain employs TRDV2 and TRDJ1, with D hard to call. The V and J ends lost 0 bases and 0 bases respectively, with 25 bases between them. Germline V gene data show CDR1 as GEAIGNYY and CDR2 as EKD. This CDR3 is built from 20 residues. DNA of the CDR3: TGTGCCTGTGACACCCTGAGGGTTTCTGGAGGACACGAGTACACCGATAAACTCATCTTT. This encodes CACDTLRVSGGHEYTDKLIF.

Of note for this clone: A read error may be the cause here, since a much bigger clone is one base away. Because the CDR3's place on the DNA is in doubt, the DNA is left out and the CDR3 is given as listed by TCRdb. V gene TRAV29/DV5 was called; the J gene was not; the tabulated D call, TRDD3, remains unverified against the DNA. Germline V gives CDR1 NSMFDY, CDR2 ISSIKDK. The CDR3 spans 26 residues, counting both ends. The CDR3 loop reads CSVLLCSTVSCFVRVVLGDTPDKLIF.

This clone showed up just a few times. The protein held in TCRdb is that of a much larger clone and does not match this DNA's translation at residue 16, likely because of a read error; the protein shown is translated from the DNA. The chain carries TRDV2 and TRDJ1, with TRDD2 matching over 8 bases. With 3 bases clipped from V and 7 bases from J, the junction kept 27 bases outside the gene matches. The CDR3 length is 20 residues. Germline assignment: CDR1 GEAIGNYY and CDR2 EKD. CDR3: CACDALPTSLGIKGIGKLIF. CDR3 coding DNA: TGTGCCTGTGACGCTCTTCCTACGTCTCTGGGAATAAAGGGGATCGGTAAACTCATCTTT.